The sequence of this T cell receptor (beta chain) was determined in a study of T cell responses to AZD1222 COVID-19 vaccine. CDR3 length equals 14 residues. V dropped 5 bases and J dropped 3 bases, with 14 bases sitting between them. Per the germline V gene, CDR1 is MDHEN and CDR2 is SYDVKM. Sequenced by immunoSEQ multiplex PCR; TCRdb stores in-frame clones only, minus some. The repertoire holds roughly 100,000 clones, with roughly nine tenths as singletons. The sample in question was peripheral blood, obtained 28 days after the second AZD1222 dose. The rearrangement uses TRBV28 and TRBJ2-7; D is perhaps TRBD1 or TRBD2 (5 bases each). The TCR originated in an adult who received the AZD1222 COVID-19 vaccine. CDR3 sequence: CASSIPGTVYEQYF. Here the CDR3 DNA reads TGTGCCAGCAGTATCCCCGGGACGGTCTACGAGCAGTACTTC.